This T cell receptor (beta chain) appears in the sequencing data of a study of cytomegalovirus exposure and HLA in healthy donors. Remarks on this clone: Its target is unknown.

CDR3 length: 13 amino acids. V trimming: 5 bases; J trimming: 3 bases; junction bases outside the gene matches: 1. Germline V CDR1 and CDR2: SGHNT, YENEEA. Points from the study as a whole: In a later analysis, at a false discovery rate of 0.05, 16,951 TCR beta sequences matched HLA alleles.

In the PCR, 60 Vbeta and 13 Jbeta primers were used. Sequencing was performed with immunoSEQ multiplex PCR; in TCRdb, only in-frame clones are kept and a portion is missing. The sample gives approximately 110,000 clones, around 80% of which show up once; about 3.1% is in the top ten. The receptor was derived from a woman aged 40 to 50 in good health and CMV-seronegative. Input material: PBMCs. The chain carries TRBV11-3 and TRBJ2-3; 8 nucleotides line up with TRBD2. This CDR3 reads CASSPGGTDTQYF. CDR3 DNA sequence: TGTGCCAGCAGCCCGGGGGGGACAGATACGCAGTATTTT.